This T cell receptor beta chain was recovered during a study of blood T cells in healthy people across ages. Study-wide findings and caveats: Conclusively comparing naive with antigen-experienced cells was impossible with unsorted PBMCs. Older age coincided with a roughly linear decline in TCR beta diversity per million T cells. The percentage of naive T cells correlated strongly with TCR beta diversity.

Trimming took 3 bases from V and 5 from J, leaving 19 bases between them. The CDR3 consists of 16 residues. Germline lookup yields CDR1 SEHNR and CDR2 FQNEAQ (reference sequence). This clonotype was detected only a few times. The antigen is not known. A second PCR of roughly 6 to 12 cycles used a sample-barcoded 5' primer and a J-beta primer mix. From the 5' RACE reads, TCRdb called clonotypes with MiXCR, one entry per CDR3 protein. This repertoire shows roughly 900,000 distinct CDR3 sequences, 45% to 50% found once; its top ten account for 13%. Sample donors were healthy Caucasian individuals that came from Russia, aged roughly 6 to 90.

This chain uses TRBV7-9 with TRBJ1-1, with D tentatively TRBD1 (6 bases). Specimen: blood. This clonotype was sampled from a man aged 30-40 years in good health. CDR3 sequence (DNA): TGTGCCAGCAGCTTGGCGACTGGGGGCGGAAGAACTGAAGCTTTCTTT. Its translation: CASSLATGGGRTEAFF.